This TCR beta chain derives from a study of T cells of healthy individuals. The CDR3 is made up of 12 amino acids. V was cut by 6 bases and J by 10 bases, with 12 bases left in between. From germline, CDR1 is SGHTA and CDR2 FQGNSA. Ten or more counts support this clonotype. TCRdb ran MiXCR on the 5' RACE reads and lists one entry per CDR3 protein. The data hold around 53,000 distinct CDR3 sequences, with roughly 15% observed a single time. The sequence was collected from a human donor in good health. The genes are TRBV7-2 and TRBJ1-4; D uncertain. CDR3 bases: TGTGCCAGCAGTTCCTTGGAGGGAAAACTGTTTTTT. Its translation: CASSSLEGKLFF.